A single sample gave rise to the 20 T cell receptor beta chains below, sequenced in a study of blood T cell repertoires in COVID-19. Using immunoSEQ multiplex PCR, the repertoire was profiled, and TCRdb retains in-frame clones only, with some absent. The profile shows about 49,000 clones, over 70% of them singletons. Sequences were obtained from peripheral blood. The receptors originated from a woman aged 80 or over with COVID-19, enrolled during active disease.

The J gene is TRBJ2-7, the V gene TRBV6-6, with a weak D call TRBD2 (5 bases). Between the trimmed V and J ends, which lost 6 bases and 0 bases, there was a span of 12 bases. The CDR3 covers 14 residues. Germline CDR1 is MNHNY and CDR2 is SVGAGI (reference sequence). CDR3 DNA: TGTGCCAGCAGCCTTACGGGGAGCTCCTACGAGCAGTACTTC. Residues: CASSLTGSSYEQYF.

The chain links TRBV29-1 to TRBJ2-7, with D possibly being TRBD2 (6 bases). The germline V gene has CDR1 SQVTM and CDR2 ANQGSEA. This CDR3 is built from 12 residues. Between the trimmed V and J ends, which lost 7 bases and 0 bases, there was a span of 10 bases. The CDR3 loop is CSGGEASYEQYF. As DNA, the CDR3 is TGCAGCGGGGGGGAGGCCTCCTACGAGCAGTACTTC.

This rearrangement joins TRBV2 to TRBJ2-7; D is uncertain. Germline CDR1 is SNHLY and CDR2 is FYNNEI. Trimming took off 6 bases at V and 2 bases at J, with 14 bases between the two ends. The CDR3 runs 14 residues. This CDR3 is CASSPLYGPYEQYF. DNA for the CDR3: TGTGCCAGCAGCCCTCTATACGGTCCCTACGAGCAGTACTTC.

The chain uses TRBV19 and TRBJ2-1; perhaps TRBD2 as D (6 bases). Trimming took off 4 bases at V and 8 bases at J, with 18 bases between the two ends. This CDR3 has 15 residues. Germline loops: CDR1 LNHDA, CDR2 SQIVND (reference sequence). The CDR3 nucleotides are TGTGCCAGTAGTAGCGACGGACGCGGGGACGATGAGCAGTTCTTC. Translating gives CASSSDGRGDDEQFF.

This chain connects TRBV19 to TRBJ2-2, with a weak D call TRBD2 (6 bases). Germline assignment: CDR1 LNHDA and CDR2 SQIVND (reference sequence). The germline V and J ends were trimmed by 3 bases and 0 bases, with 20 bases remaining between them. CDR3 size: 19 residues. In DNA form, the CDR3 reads TGTGCCAGTAGTATCCACGCTAGCGAGTTAGTCGCGAACACCGGGGAGCTGTTTTTT. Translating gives CASSIHASELVANTGELFF. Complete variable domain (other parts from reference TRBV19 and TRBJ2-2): DGGITQSPKYLFRKEGQNVTLSCEQNLNHDAMYWYRQDPGQGLRLIYYSQIVNDFQKGDIAEGYSVSREKKESFPLTVTSAQKNPTAFYLCASSIHASELVANTGELFFGEGSRLTVL.

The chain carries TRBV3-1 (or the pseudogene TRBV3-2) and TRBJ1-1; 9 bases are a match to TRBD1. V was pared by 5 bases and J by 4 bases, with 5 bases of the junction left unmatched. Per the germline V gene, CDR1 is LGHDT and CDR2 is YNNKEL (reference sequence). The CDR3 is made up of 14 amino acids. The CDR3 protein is CASSKTGGITEAFF. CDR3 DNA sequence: TGTGCCAGCAGCAAGACAGGGGGAATCACTGAAGCTTTCTTT.

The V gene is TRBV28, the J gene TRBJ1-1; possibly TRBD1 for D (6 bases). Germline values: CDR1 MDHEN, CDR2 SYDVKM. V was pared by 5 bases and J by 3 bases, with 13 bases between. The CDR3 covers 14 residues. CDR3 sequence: CASSPRTVDTEAFF. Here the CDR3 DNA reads TGTGCCAGCAGTCCTAGGACAGTAGACACTGAAGCTTTCTTT.

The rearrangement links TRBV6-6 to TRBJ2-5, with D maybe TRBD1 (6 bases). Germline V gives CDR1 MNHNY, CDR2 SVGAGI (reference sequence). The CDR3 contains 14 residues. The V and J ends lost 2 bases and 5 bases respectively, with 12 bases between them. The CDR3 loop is CASSYTGQLETQYF. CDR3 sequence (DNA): TGTGCCAGCAGTTACACAGGACAGTTGGAGACCCAGTACTTC.

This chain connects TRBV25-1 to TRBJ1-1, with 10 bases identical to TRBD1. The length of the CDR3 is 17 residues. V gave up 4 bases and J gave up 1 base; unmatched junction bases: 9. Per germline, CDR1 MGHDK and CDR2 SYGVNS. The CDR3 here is CASSARGTGAGNTEAFF. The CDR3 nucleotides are TGTGCCAGCAGTGCCAGGGGGACAGGGGCGGGGAACACTGAAGCTTTCTTT.

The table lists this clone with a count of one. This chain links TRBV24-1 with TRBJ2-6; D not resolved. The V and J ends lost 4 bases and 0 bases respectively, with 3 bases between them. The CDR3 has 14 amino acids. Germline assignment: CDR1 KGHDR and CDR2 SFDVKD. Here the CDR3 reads CATSDVSGANVLTF. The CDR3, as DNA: TGTGCCACCAGTGACGTCTCTGGGGCCAACGTCCTGACTTTC.

CDR3 DNA: TGTGCCAGCAGCGTTGGGGACAGGGGCCCGCGCACAGATACGCAGTATTTT. Translating it yields CASSVGDRGPRTDTQYF. The chain recombines TRBV9 with TRBJ2-3; 10 bases fit TRBD1. The CDR3 has 17 amino acids. The germline gives CDR1 SGDLS, CDR2 YYNGEE. The V segment lost 2 bases and the J segment 1 base; nucleotides outside the gene matches: 7.

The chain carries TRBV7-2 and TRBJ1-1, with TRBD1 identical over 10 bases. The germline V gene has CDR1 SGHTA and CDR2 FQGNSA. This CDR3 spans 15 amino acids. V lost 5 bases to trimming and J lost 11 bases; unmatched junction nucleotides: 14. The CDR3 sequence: CASSGSGTGALNAFF. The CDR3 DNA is TGTGCCAGCAGCGGGTCCGGGACAGGGGCCCTGAATGCTTTCTTT.

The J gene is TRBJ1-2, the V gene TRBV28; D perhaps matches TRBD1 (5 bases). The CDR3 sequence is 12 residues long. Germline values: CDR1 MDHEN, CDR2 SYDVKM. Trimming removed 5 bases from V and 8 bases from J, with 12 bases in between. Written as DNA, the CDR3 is TGTGCCAGCAGTGGGGGACTGGGAGGCTACACCTTC. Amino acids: CASSGGLGGYTF.

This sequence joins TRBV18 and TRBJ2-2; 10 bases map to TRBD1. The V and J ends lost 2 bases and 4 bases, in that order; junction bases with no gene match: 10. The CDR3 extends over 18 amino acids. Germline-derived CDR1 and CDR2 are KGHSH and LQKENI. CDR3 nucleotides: TGTGCCAGCTCACCAGACCCTCGACAGGGGGCAGGCACCGGGGAGCTGTTTTTT. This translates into CASSPDPRQGAGTGELFF.

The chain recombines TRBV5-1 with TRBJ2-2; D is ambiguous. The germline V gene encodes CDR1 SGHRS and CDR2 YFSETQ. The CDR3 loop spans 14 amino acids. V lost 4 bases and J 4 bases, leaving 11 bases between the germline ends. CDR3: CASSPVGGTGELFF. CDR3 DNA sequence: TGCGCCAGCAGCCCCGTTGGCGGCACCGGGGAGCTGTTTTTT.

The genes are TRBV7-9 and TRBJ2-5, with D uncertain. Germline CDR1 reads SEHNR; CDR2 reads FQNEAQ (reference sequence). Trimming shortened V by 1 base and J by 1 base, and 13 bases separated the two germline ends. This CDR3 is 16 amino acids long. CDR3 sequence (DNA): TGTGCCAGCAGCTTAGAAGCTGGGCGCGCCCAAGAGACCCAGTACTTC. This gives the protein CASSLEAGRAQETQYF.

CDR3 sequence reads: CASSQAVSNQPQHF. DNA for the CDR3: TGTGCCAGCAGCCAAGCCGTTAGCAATCAGCCCCAGCATTTT. The chain combines TRBV3-1 (or the pseudogene TRBV3-2) with TRBJ1-5; the D is unclear. Between the trimmed V and J ends, which lost 1 base and 0 bases, there was a span of 4 bases. Germline CDR1 and CDR2: LGHDT and YNNKEL (reference sequence). This CDR3 is 14 amino acids long.

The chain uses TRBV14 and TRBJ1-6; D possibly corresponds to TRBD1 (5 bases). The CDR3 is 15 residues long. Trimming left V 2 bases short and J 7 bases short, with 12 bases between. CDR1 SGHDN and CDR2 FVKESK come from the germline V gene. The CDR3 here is CASSQWYGGNSPLHF. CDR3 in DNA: TGTGCCAGCAGCCAATGGTACGGGGGAAATTCACCCCTCCACTTT.

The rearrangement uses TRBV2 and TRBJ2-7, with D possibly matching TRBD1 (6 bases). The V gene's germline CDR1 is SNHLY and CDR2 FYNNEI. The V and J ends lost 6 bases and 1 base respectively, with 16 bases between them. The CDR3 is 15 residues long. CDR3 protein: CASRANRVSSYEQYF. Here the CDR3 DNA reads TGTGCCAGCAGGGCTAACAGGGTGTCTTCCTACGAGCAGTACTTC. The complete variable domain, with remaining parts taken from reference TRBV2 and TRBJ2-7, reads EPEVTQTPSHQVTQMGQEVILRCVPISNHLYFYWYRQILGQKVEFLVSFYNNEISEKSEIFDDQFSVERPDGSNFTLKIRSTKLEDSAMYFCASRANRVSSYEQYFGPGTRLTVT.

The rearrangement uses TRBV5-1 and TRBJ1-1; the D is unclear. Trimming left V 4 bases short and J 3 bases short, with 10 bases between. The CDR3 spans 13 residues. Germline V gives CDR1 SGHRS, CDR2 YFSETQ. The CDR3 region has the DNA TGCGCCAGCAGCGTCGCACCGGACACTGAAGCTTTCTTT. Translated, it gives CASSVAPDTEAFF.